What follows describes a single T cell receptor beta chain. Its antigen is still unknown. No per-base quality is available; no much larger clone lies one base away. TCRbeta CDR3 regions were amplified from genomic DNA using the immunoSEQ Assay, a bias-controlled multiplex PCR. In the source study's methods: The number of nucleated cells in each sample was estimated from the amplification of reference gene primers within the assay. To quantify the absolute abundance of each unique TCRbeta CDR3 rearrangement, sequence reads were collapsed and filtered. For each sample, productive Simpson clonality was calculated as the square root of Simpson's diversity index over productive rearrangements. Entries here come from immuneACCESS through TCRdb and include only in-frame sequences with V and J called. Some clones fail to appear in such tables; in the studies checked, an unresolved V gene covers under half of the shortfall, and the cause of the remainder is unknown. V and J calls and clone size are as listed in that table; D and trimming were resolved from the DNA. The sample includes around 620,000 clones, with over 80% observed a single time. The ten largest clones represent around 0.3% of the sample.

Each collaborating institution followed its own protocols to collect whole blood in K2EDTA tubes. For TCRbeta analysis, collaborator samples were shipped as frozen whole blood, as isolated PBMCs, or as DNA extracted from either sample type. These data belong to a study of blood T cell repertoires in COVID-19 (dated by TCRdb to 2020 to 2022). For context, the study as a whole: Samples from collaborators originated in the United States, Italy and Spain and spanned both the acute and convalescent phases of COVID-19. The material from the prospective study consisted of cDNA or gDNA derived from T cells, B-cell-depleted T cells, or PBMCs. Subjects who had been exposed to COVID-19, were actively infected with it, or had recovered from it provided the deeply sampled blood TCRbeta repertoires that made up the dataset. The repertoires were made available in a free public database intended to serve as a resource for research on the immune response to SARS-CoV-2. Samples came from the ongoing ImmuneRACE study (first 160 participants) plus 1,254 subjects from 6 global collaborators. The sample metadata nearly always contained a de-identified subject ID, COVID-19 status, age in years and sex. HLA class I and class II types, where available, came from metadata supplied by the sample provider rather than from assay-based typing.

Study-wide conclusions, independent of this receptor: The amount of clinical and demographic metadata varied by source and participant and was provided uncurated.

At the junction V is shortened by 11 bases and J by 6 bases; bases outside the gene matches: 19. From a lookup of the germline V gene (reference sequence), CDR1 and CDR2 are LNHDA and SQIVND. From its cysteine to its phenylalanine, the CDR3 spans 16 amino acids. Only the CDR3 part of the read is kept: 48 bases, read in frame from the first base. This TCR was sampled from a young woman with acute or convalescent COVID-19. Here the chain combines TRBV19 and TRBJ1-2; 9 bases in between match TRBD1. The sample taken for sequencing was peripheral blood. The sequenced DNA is TGTGCCTCGAGGGGGGACAGGGACATATTTAAGGATGGCTACACCTTC. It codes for CASRGDRDIFKDGYTF.